The 21 T cell receptor beta chains in this list originate from one sample, sequenced in a study of cytomegalovirus exposure and HLA in healthy donors. A multiplex PCR was run with 60 Vbeta primers and 13 Jbeta primers. Produced via immunoSEQ multiplex PCR; TCRdb's table is partial and in-frame only. Counted here are 85,000 to 100,000 clones, around nine tenths occurring once; the ten biggest clones make up 9% to 9.5%. Sequences were obtained from PBMCs. The receptors were gathered from a man in his thirties or forties in good health and CMV-seropositive.

The DNA of the CDR3 is TGCGCCAGCAGCTTGTTCGTAGGGGCGGAGACCCAGTACTTC. As protein: CASSLFVGAETQYF. This sequence joins TRBV5-1 and TRBJ2-5, with TRBD1 as a possible D gene (5 bases). The CDR3 is 14 residues long. Trimming removed 1 base from V and 5 bases from J, with 12 bases in between. In germline, CDR1 is SGHRS, CDR2 YFSETQ. The whole variable domain, filled in from reference TRBV5-1 and TRBJ2-5, reads KAGVTQTPRYLIKTRGQQVTLSCSPISGHRSVSWYQQTPGQGLQFLFEYFSETQRNKGNFPGRFSGRQFSNSRSEMNVSTLELGDSALYLCASSLFVGAETQYFGPGTRLLVL.

This clone was counted once. This sequence joins TRBV5-1 and TRBJ1-2; the match to TRBD1 covers 10 bases. The ends lost 2 bases at V and 8 bases at J; junction bases unmatched: 6. CDR3 length: 14 amino acids. Per germline, CDR1 SGHRS and CDR2 YFSETQ. CDR3 nucleotides: TGCGCCAGCAGCTTTGGGGGACAGGGGACGGGCTACACCTTC. Translating gives CASSFGGQGTGYTF.

The genes are TRBV27 and TRBJ2-5; 8 bases line up with TRBD2. The closer fit of TRBJ2-7 to the DNA end suggests the J call may be wrong. The germline V gene encodes CDR1 MNHEY and CDR2 SMNVEV (reference sequence). The CDR3 has 16 residues. The CDR3 loop is CASSLSSGSGTYEQYF. CDR3 in DNA: TGTGCCAGCAGTCTCTCGAGCGGGAGTGGTACCTACGAGCAGTACTTC.

V gene TRBV2 combines with J gene TRBJ1-1; 9 bases are a match to TRBD1. The germline gives CDR1 SNHLY, CDR2 FYNNEI. V shed 5 bases and J 6 bases; nucleotides not matched to a gene: 7. CDR3 length: 14 amino acids. The CDR3 region is CASSLGQGSAEAFF. The CDR3 bases are TGTGCCAGCAGTCTAGGACAGGGGTCAGCTGAAGCTTTCTTT.

The rearrangement links TRBV27 to TRBJ2-1; the D gene is possibly TRBD2 (6 bases). The CDR3 consists of 15 residues. Trimming pared 7 bases from V and 6 bases from J, leaving 19 bases between. Per the germline V gene, CDR1 is MNHEY and CDR2 is SMNVEV (reference sequence). This CDR3 reads CASKLLALGSNEQFF. DNA for the CDR3: TGTGCCAGCAAATTACTAGCTCTGGGATCCAATGAGCAGTTCTTC.

This clone was counted a single time. This sequence joins TRBV7-9 and TRBJ2-5, with D unclear. CDR3 length: 12 residues. V was pared by 5 bases and J by 5 bases, with 9 bases between. From germline, CDR1 is SEHNR and CDR2 FQNEAQ (reference sequence). CDR3 bases: TGTGCCAGCAGCCTCGGTCCGGAGACCCAGTACTTC. Its protein is CASSLGPETQYF.

CDR3 protein: CAWSLGLAGNNEQFF. The CDR3 region has the DNA TGTGCCTGGAGCCTGGGGCTAGCGGGAAACAATGAGCAGTTCTTC. J is TRBJ2-1 and V is TRBV30; 9 nucleotides line up with TRBD2. In germline, CDR1 is GTSNPN, CDR2 SVGIG (reference sequence). Losses at the gene ends were 3 bases for V and 5 bases for J; bases not matched to a gene: 8. The CDR3 contains 15 residues.

CDR3 DNA: TGTGCCAGCAGCCCCTCCGGGGGGGCCTACAATGAGCAGTTCTTC. This gives the protein CASSPSGGAYNEQFF. The chain combines TRBV5-4 with TRBJ2-1, with 8 bases identical to TRBD2. V was clipped by 4 bases and J by 2 bases; unmatched bases: 5. Germline V CDR1 and CDR2: SGHNT, YYREEE (reference sequence). This CDR3 region has 15 residues.

The CDR3 nucleotides are TGTGCCAGCAGGACTCACTACACTGAAGCTTTCTTT. It encodes CASRTHYTEAFF. The chain has TRBV6-9 and TRBJ1-1; D unclear. V dropped 6 bases and J dropped 3 bases, with 8 bases sitting between them. This CDR3 region has 12 residues. Per the germline V gene, CDR1 is MNHGY and CDR2 is SVAAGI.

This chain uses TRBV7-2 with TRBJ2-7; D possibly corresponds to TRBD2 (6 bases). V was cut by 1 base and J by 4 bases, with 14 bases left in between. This CDR3 is built from 15 residues. From germline, CDR1 is SGHTA and CDR2 FQGNSA. Here the CDR3 DNA reads TGTGCCAGCAGCTTAGGCGGAGGGCCTCAATACGAGCAGTACTTC. It encodes CASSLGGGPQYEQYF.

The chain has TRBV10-3 and TRBJ1-1; D is perhaps TRBD1 (6 bases). Trimming removed 2 bases from V and 5 bases from J, with 18 bases in between. The germline gives CDR1 ENHRY, CDR2 SYGVKD. This CDR3 comprises 16 residues. CDR3 protein: CAISEPTGRGITEAFF. CDR3 coding DNA: TGTGCCATCAGTGAGCCAACAGGGCGCGGAATAACTGAAGCTTTCTTT.

The chain couples TRBV29-1 to TRBJ2-7; D unresolved. CDR1 is SQVTM, CDR2 ANQGSEA, per germline. This CDR3 has 13 amino acids. Trimming removed 0 bases from V and 0 bases from J, with 6 bases in between. CDR3 amino acids: CSVEDPRSYEQYF. The DNA for the CDR3 is TGCAGCGTTGAAGATCCGCGCTCCTACGAGCAGTACTTC.

V usage is TRBV5-4 and J usage is TRBJ2-5; 11 bases are a match to TRBD2. This CDR3 region has 15 residues. The V gene's germline CDR1 is SGHNT and CDR2 YYREEE (reference sequence). V was pared by 7 bases and J by 1 base, with 6 bases of the junction left unmatched. The DNA for the CDR3 is TGTGCCAGCCAAGCCCTAGCGGGAGGCCAAGAGACCCAGTACTTC. Its translation is CASQALAGGQETQYF.

About this clone: The sample holds other DNA sequences that translate to the same CDR3. CDR3 DNA sequence: TGTGCCAGCAGCTTAGTAGGGGGCAATGAGCAGTTCTTC. Amino acid sequence: CASSLVGGNEQFF. The chain is built from TRBV7-9 and TRBJ2-1; D may be TRBD1 (6 bases). The CDR3 runs 13 residues. The germline CDR1 and CDR2 sequences are SEHNR and FQNEAQ (reference sequence). The V end lost 1 base, the J end lost 6 bases, and 7 bases lay between the germline ends.

This chain joins TRBV7-9 and TRBJ1-1; the D is unclear. The V and J ends lost 5 bases and 10 bases respectively, with 23 bases between them. The CDR3 spans 15 residues. Germline V gene data show CDR1 as SEHNR and CDR2 as FQNEAQ (reference sequence). CDR3 sequence reads: CASSPSGGRWDLAFF. As DNA, the CDR3 is TGTGCCAGCAGCCCCAGCGGTGGCAGGTGGGATCTAGCTTTCTTT.

The rearrangement links TRBV7-9 to TRBJ2-7; TRBD2 might be the D (5 bases). Germline CDR1 and CDR2: SEHNR and FQNEAQ (reference sequence). CDR3 length equals 16 residues. The V and J ends lost 5 bases and 8 bases respectively, with 25 bases between them. Here the CDR3 reads CASSTSRFETTIKQYF. The DNA for the CDR3 is TGTGCCAGCAGCACCTCGCGGTTCGAGACTACCATCAAGCAGTACTTC.

The chain employs TRBV27 and TRBJ2-1; perhaps TRBD2 as D (6 bases). This CDR3 is built from 14 residues. Looked up from germline, CDR1 is MNHEY and CDR2 is SMNVEV (reference sequence). The V gene lost 4 bases and the J gene lost 3 bases, with 10 bases spanning the gap. The DNA of the CDR3 is TGTGCCAGCAGTTCTGCTAGCGTCTACAATGAGCAGTTCTTC. Its protein product is CASSSASVYNEQFF.

The chain carries TRBV14 and TRBJ2-7, with D perhaps matching TRBD1 (6 bases). Germline-derived CDR1 and CDR2 are SGHDN and FVKESK. V lost 2 bases and J lost 0, with 8 bases in between. The CDR3 has 14 amino acids. The CDR3 loop reads CASSQTGTSYEQYF. DNA of the CDR3: TGTGCCAGCAGCCAAACAGGGACCTCCTACGAGCAGTACTTC.

J is TRBJ2-7 and V is TRBV5-6, with a possible D match to TRBD1 (5 bases). Looked up from germline, CDR1 is SGHDT and CDR2 is YYEEEE. With 3 bases removed from V and 2 bases from J, the gap between germline ends came to 9 bases. This CDR3 is built from 13 residues. Here the CDR3 reads CASSYDSTYEQYF. The CDR3 DNA sequence: TGTGCCAGCAGCTACGACAGCACCTACGAGCAGTACTTC. The whole variable domain, filled in from reference TRBV5-6 and TRBJ2-7, reads DAGVTQSPTHLIKTRGQQVTLRCSPKSGHDTVSWYQQALGQGPQFIFQYYEEEERQRGNFPDRFSGHQFPNYSSELNVNALLLGDSALYLCASSYDSTYEQYFGPGTRLTVT.

This rearrangement joins TRBV7-6 to TRBJ2-7; 9 bases line up with TRBD2. The CDR3 spans 14 residues. The V and J ends lost 7 bases and 7 bases, in that order; junction bases with no gene match: 11. Germline CDR1 reads SGHVS; CDR2 reads FNYEAQ. The CDR3 sequence is CASTQTGLAGEQYF. In DNA, the CDR3 is TGTGCCAGCACTCAAACCGGGCTAGCGGGAGAGCAGTACTTC.

This clone appeared a few times. The rearrangement links TRBV7-2 to TRBJ2-7; possibly TRBD1 for D (5 bases). CDR1 and CDR2 (germline): SGHTA, FQGNSA. V lost 5 bases and J lost 2, with 10 bases in between. CDR3 length: 13 residues. For the CDR3, the DNA is TGTGCCAGCAGCCCAACAGGAACCTACGAGCAGTACTTC. Amino acid sequence: CASSPTGTYEQYF.